Included here is one TCR beta chain sequence, with context. The assay was immunoSEQ multiplex PCR, and TCRdb's table has in-frame clones only and misses some. This table holds roughly 34,000 clones, approximately 90% found once. CDR1 and CDR2 from the germline V gene are SQVTM and ANQGSEA. Losses at the gene ends were 8 bases for V and 0 bases for J; bases not matched to a gene: 7. This CDR3 region has 14 residues. The data originate from a study of T cell changes during pregnancy in multiple sclerosis. V usage is TRBV29-1 and J usage is TRBJ1-3; TRBD1 matches 7 bases. The clonotype was recovered from a female donor in good health, enrolled as a control in a pregnancy study. This sample comprised peripheral blood, obtained in the second trimester of pregnancy. The CDR3 DNA sequence: TGCAGCATCAGTTCAGGGGGCTCTGGAAACACCATATATTTT. Protein: CSISSGGSGNTIYF.